There are many counts of the clone carrying this TCR beta chain. These data are taken from a study of early T cells in non-severe SARS-CoV-2 infection. Study-level background: Unpaired chains resulted from sequencing bulk RNA of unsorted whole blood.

CDR3 length: 16 residues. Germline values: CDR1 MDHEN, CDR2 SYDVKM. J was trimmed by 4 bases and V by 2 bases; bases with no gene match: 10. TCRdb recomputed calls from the 5' RACE reads with MiXCR, one row per CDR3 protein. The sample includes roughly 75,000 distinct CDR3 sequences, approximately 12% of them seen just once. Sequenced: whole blood. The chain employs TRBV28 and TRBJ2-7; 8 nucleotides align to TRBD1. This TCR was recovered from an adult who was a healthcare worker with PCR-confirmed SARS-CoV-2 infection or an uninfected control (not recorded which). This CDR3 reads CASSLVGTGPVYEQYF. The CDR3 DNA reads as TGTGCCAGCAGTTTAGTAGGGACAGGACCCGTATACGAGCAGTACTTC.